The clone carrying this T cell receptor beta chain occurred many times. The target antigen is unknown. The data stem from a study of T cell repertoires in cytomegalovirus infection. Overall study: A matching HLA type, together with CMV infection, was signaled by public TCR beta signatures.

V lost 6 bases, J lost 0 bases, and 15 bases stayed unmatched. CDR1 is SGHVS, CDR2 FQNEAQ, per germline. The CDR3 has 19 amino acids. TCRdb redid the calling of the reads with MiXCR, one entry per CDR3 protein. The data contain 28,000 or so distinct CDR3 sequences, around 20% of them seen just once; the ten biggest clones take up roughly 80%. Whole-study results and caveats: Identification of carriers of CMV plus the relevant HLA was achieved through cumulative public TCR beta family frequency.

This clonotype originated in a human donor in good health (CMV status not recorded). Some clones in this sample may be carry-over from other donors' samples. The chain couples TRBV7-8 to TRBJ2-1; TRBD2 matches 9 bases. This material consisted of CD8+ T cells from cultured PBMCs, taken from culture after CMV antigen stimulation. DNA for the CDR3: TGTGCCAGCAGTCCCCAGCTAGCGGGGTCTAGGAGCTCCTACAATGAGCAGTTCTTC. As protein: CASSPQLAGSRSSYNEQFF.